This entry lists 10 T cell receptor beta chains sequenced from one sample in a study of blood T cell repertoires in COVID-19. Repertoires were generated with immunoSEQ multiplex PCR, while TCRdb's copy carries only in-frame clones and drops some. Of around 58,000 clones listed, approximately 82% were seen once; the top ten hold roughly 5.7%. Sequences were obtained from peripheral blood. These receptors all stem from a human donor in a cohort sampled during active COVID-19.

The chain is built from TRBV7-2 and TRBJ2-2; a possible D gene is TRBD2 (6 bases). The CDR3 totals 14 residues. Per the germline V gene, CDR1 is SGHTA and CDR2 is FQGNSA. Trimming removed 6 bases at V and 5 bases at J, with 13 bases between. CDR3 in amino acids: CASSPIRGTGELFF. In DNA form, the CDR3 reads TGTGCCAGCAGTCCAATACGGGGGACCGGGGAGCTGTTTTTT.

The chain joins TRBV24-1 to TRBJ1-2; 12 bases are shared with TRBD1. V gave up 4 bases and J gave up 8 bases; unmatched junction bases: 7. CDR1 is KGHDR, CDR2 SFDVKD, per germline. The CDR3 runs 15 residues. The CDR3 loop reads CATSDAGTGGRGYTF. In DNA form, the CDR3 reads TGTGCCACCAGTGACGCCGGGACAGGGGGCCGGGGCTACACCTTC.

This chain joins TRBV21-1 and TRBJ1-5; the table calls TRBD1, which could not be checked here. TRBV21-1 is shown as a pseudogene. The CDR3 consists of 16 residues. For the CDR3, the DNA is TGTGCCAGCAGCGACGACGGACAGGTCCTAAATCAGCCCCAGCATTTT. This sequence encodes CASSDDGQVLNQPQHF.

The CDR3 loop is CASSVAGGQWLGTQYF. The CDR3 nucleotides read TGTGCCAGCAGCGTAGCTGGGGGACAATGGCTAGGAACGCAGTATTTT. This chain joins TRBV9 and TRBJ2-3, with TRBD1 as a possible D gene (6 bases). The CDR3 is 16 amino acids. Germline V CDR1 and CDR2: SGDLS, YYNGEE. Trimming removed 0 bases at V and 9 bases at J, with 20 bases between.

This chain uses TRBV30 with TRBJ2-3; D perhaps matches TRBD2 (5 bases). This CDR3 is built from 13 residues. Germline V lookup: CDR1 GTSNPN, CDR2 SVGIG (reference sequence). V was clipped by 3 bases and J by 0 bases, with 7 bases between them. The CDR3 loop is CAWRGLSTDTQYF. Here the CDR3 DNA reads TGTGCCTGGAGAGGACTCAGCACAGATACGCAGTATTTT.

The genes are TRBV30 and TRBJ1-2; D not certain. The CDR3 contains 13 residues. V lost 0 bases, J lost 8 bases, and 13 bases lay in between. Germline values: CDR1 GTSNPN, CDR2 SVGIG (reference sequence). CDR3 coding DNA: TGTGCCTGGAGTGTAGGCGGGCTAGGAGGCTACACCTTC. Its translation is CAWSVGGLGGYTF.

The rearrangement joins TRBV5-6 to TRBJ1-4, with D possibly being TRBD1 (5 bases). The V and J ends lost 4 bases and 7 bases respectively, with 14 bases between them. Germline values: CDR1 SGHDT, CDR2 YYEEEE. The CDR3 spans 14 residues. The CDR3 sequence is CASSTGVLGEKLFF. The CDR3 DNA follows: TGTGCCAGCAGCACAGGTGTCCTTGGTGAAAAACTGTTTTTT.

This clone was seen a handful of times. The CDR3 loop reads CASSLQGGSNQPQHF. The CDR3 DNA is TGTGCCAGCAGTTTGCAGGGTGGGAGCAATCAGCCCCAGCATTTT. V is TRBV6-4 and J is TRBJ1-5, with D possibly being TRBD1 (5 bases). Trimming cost V 5 bases and J 1 base, with 12 bases left between them. The CDR3 length is 15 residues. Germline V gene lookup returns CDR1 MRHNA and CDR2 SNTAGT.

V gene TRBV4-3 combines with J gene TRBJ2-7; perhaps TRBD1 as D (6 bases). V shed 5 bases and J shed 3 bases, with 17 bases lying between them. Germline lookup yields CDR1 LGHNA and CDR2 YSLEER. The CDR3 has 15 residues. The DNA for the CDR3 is TGCGCCAGCAGCTCGACGTCGGCAGGGGACTACGAGCAGTACTTC. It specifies CASSSTSAGDYEQYF.

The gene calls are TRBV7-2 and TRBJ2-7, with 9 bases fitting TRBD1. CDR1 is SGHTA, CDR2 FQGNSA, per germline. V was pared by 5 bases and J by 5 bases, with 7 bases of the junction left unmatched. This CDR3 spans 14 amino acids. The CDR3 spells CASSGWDRAHEQYF. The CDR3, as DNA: TGTGCCAGCAGCGGATGGGACAGGGCCCACGAGCAGTACTTC.